The rows below give T cell receptor beta chains drawn from one sample of a study of control samples from healthy donors and cancer patients. Repertoires were generated with immunoSEQ multiplex PCR, while TCRdb's copy carries only in-frame clones and drops some. The sample has some 140,000 clones, about 88% seen once. Specimen: blood. These receptors all come from a woman in her 30s in good health. CDR3s include the opening cysteine and the closing phenylalanine or tryptophan. Each record gives: V gene, D gene, J gene, clone size, CDR3 DNA, CDR3 protein. D genes are given only for firm matches. Size is omitted from some rows. Given values are once, few, many or a class for expanded clones.

V gene: TRBV9; D gene: TRBD2; J gene: TRBJ2-5; clone size: NA; CDR3 DNA: TGTGCCAGCAGCGCCGGGACTAGCGGAATCCAAGAGACCCAGTACTTC; CDR3 protein: CASSAGTSGIQETQYF
V gene: TRBV5-1; D gene: NA; J gene: TRBJ2-4; clone size: NA; CDR3 DNA: TGCGCCAGCAGCTTGGGGCAGGTCGGCAAAAACATTCAGTACTTC; CDR3 protein: CASSLGQVGKNIQYF
V gene: TRBV30; D gene: TRBD1; J gene: TRBJ1-4; clone size: NA; CDR3 DNA: TGTGCCTTCCGGGGACAGAATGAAAAACTGTTTTTT; CDR3 protein: CAFRGQNEKLFF
V gene: TRBV5-4; D gene: NA; J gene: TRBJ2-7; clone size: NA; CDR3 DNA: TGTGCCAGCAGCTTTAGGCCAGGTCCAGCCTACGAGCAGTACTTC; CDR3 protein: CASSFRPGPAYEQYF
V gene: TRBV7-2; D gene: NA; J gene: TRBJ2-7; clone size: NA; CDR3 DNA: TGTGCCAGCAGCTTAGCCAGATCCTCGGGGGAGCAGTACTTC; CDR3 protein: CASSLARSSGEQYF
V gene: TRBV7-2; D gene: NA; J gene: TRBJ2-3; clone size: NA; CDR3 DNA: TGTGCCAGCAGCTTAAGCGGGACATCAGATACGCAGTATTTT; CDR3 protein: CASSLSGTSDTQYF
V gene: TRBV4-1; D gene: NA; J gene: TRBJ2-7; clone size: NA; CDR3 DNA: TGCGCCAGCAGCCAAGAGGTGGACAGCGGCTACGAGCAGTACTTC; CDR3 protein: CASSQEVDSGYEQYF
V gene: TRBV6-1; D gene: TRBD1; J gene: TRBJ2-1; clone size: NA; CDR3 DNA: TGTGCCAGCAGTGAAGCTACAGGGGACAATGAGCAGTTCTTC; CDR3 protein: CASSEATGDNEQFF
V gene: TRBV4-1; D gene: TRBD1; J gene: TRBJ1-2; clone size: NA; CDR3 DNA: TGCGCCAGCAGCCGGCCCGGGACAGGGGATGGCTACACCTTC; CDR3 protein: CASSRPGTGDGYTF
V gene: TRBV19; D gene: NA; J gene: TRBJ2-5; clone size: NA; CDR3 DNA: TGTGCCAGTAGTATAGTCCAGGGTGGGGGAGAGACCCAGTACTTC; CDR3 protein: CASSIVQGGGETQYF
V gene: TRBV14; D gene: NA; J gene: TRBJ1-6; clone size: NA; CDR3 DNA: TGTGCCAGCAGCCAAGCGAGACAGCCTAATTCACCCCTCCACTTT; CDR3 protein: CASSQARQPNSPLHF
V gene: TRBV7-9; D gene: NA; J gene: TRBJ2-1; clone size: NA; CDR3 DNA: TGTGCCAGCAGCTTAGCGAGGGCCCATGAGCAGTTCTTC; CDR3 protein: CASSLARAHEQFF
V gene: TRBV30; D gene: NA; J gene: TRBJ1-1; clone size: NA; CDR3 DNA: TGTGCCTGGAGACGGGGGCCAAACACTGAAGCTTTCTTT; CDR3 protein: CAWRRGPNTEAFF
V gene: TRBV6-5; D gene: TRBD1; J gene: TRBJ1-5; clone size: once; CDR3 DNA: TGTGCCTCAAGGGGACAGGGAGTCCATCAGCCCCAGCATTTT; CDR3 protein: CASRGQGVHQPQHF
V gene: TRBV11-2; D gene: NA; J gene: TRBJ2-5; clone size: NA; CDR3 DNA: TGTGCCAGCAGCCCCGGGCGGCAAGAGACCCAGTACTTC; CDR3 protein: CASSPGRQETQYF
V gene: TRBV7-2; D gene: TRBD2; J gene: TRBJ2-5; clone size: once; CDR3 DNA: TGTGCCAGCAGCTTACTCGGAGCGGGAAACCAAGAGACCCAGTACTTC; CDR3 protein: CASSLLGAGNQETQYF
V gene: TRBV29-1; D gene: NA; J gene: TRBJ2-1; clone size: NA; CDR3 DNA: TGCAGCGTTGAAGTTTGGGACGCGAGGTACAATGAGCAGTTCTTC; CDR3 protein: CSVEVWDARYNEQFF
V gene: TRBV5-1; D gene: NA; J gene: TRBJ2-1; clone size: once; CDR3 DNA: TGCGCCAGCAGCTACCCCCAGGGGTTCAATGAGCAGTTCTTC; CDR3 protein: CASSYPQGFNEQFF
V gene: TRBV2; D gene: TRBD2; J gene: TRBJ2-3; clone size: few; CDR3 DNA: TGTGCCAGCGCTCTAGCGGGAGTGACAGATACGCAGTATTTT; CDR3 protein: CASALAGVTDTQYF
V gene: TRBV10-1; D gene: NA; J gene: TRBJ2-4; clone size: NA; CDR3 DNA: TGCGCCAGCAGTAACCCCAAGGGGAACATTCAGTACTTC; CDR3 protein: CASSNPKGNIQYF
V gene: TRBV18; D gene: NA; J gene: TRBJ1-3; clone size: once; CDR3 DNA: TGTGCCAGCTCACCGCGGGGCCCCGTTGGGCGGTCCTCTGGAAACACCATATATTTT; CDR3 protein: CASSPRGPVGRSSGNTIYF
V gene: TRBV9; D gene: TRBD2; J gene: TRBJ2-2; clone size: NA; CDR3 DNA: TGTGCCAGCAGCGCCTTCAGCGGGGCCACCGGGGAGCTGTTTTTT; CDR3 protein: CASSAFSGATGELFF
V gene: TRBV25-1; D gene: NA; J gene: TRBJ1-5; clone size: NA; CDR3 DNA: TGTGCCAGCAGTGAATATAGGCAGGACCAGCCCCAGCATTTT; CDR3 protein: CASSEYRQDQPQHF
V gene: TRBV28; D gene: NA; J gene: TRBJ2-7; clone size: NA; CDR3 DNA: TGTGCCAGCAGTTCCAGACTCCGGGACCACTACGAGCAGTACTTC; CDR3 protein: CASSSRLRDHYEQYF
V gene: TRBV5-1; D gene: NA; J gene: TRBJ2-3; clone size: once; CDR3 DNA: TGCGCCAGCTCCACTAGCCAAGGGGCGTTGACGCAGTATTTT; CDR3 protein: CASSTSQGALTQYF
V gene: TRBV6-5; D gene: TRBD1; J gene: TRBJ1-2; clone size: NA; CDR3 DNA: TGTGCCAGCAGTCCGACAGGGAACTATGGCTACACCTTC; CDR3 protein: CASSPTGNYGYTF